A selection of T cell receptor beta chains follows, all from one sample in a study of OX40 agonist ivuxolimab in advanced cancers. The protocol was immunoSEQ multiplex PCR, while the TCRdb copy is restricted to in-frame clones and leaves out a portion. The table includes 100,000 to 120,000 clones, roughly nine tenths detected once. The specimen comprised CD4+ or CD8+ T cells sorted from blood, sampled in a trial of the OX40 agonist ivuxolimab. The source is an adult with an advanced solid tumor such as melanoma, head and neck, liver or kidney cancer. CDR3s include the opening cysteine and the closing phenylalanine or tryptophan. D genes are given only for firm matches. Only part of the rows carry a size: once, few, many, or a class if the clone is expanded.

CDR3 length: 14; V gene: TRBV5-6; J gene: TRBJ2-7; clone size: -; D gene: TRBD2; CDR3 protein: CASSPGTSGRWQYF; CDR3 DNA: TGTGCCAGCAGCCCCGGGACTAGCGGGAGATGGCAGTACTTC
CDR3 length: 18; V gene: TRBV4-1; J gene: TRBJ2-4; clone size: -; D gene: -; CDR3 protein: CASSLGWARDGTKNIQYF; CDR3 DNA: TGCGCCAGCAGCCTTGGATGGGCCAGGGATGGTACCAAAAACATTCAGTACTTC
CDR3 length: 14; V gene: TRBV18; J gene: TRBJ1-1; clone size: -; D gene: -; CDR3 protein: CASSRAGMDTEAFF; CDR3 DNA: TGTGCCAGCTCACGGGCAGGGATGGACACTGAAGCTTTCTTT
CDR3 length: 18; V gene: TRBV28; J gene: TRBJ2-3; clone size: few; D gene: TRBD2; CDR3 protein: CASSPYEGLAVLGDTQYF; CDR3 DNA: TGTGCCAGCAGTCCATACGAAGGACTAGCGGTCCTTGGAGATACGCAGTATTTT
CDR3 length: 14; V gene: TRBV27; J gene: TRBJ1-4; clone size: -; D gene: -; CDR3 protein: CASSFGSNHEKLFF; CDR3 DNA: TGTGCCAGCAGTTTTGGCAGCAACCATGAAAAACTGTTTTTT
CDR3 length: 13; V gene: TRBV19; J gene: TRBJ2-2; clone size: once; D gene: -; CDR3 protein: CASRPGRIGELFF; CDR3 DNA: TGTGCCAGTAGGCCAGGGAGGATCGGGGAGCTGTTTTTT
CDR3 length: 14; V gene: TRBV5-1; J gene: TRBJ2-7; clone size: few; D gene: -; CDR3 protein: CASSAGQLVDEQYF; CDR3 DNA: TGCGCCAGCAGCGCCGGACAGCTGGTCGACGAGCAGTACTTC
CDR3 length: 17; V gene: TRBV18; J gene: TRBJ1-6; clone size: -; D gene: -; CDR3 protein: CASSPRGGRSYNSPLHF; CDR3 DNA: TGTGCCAGCTCACCCCGGGGGGGTCGCTCCTATAATTCACCCCTCCACTTT
CDR3 length: 15; V gene: TRBV11-1; J gene: TRBJ2-6; clone size: -; D gene: -; CDR3 protein: CASSLDHSGANVLTF; CDR3 DNA: TGTGCCAGCAGCTTAGATCACTCTGGGGCCAACGTCCTGACTTTC
CDR3 length: 13; V gene: TRBV11-3; J gene: TRBJ2-1; clone size: -; D gene: TRBD2; CDR3 protein: CASSLEAGASLFF; CDR3 DNA: TGTGCCAGCAGCTTAGAGGCGGGAGCCTCTCTGTTCTTC
CDR3 length: 16; V gene: TRBV4-1; J gene: TRBJ1-6; clone size: -; D gene: TRBD1; CDR3 protein: CASSHQEGAGDSPLHF; CDR3 DNA: TGCGCCAGCAGCCACCAGGAGGGGGCCGGGGATTCACCCCTCCACTTT
CDR3 length: 14; V gene: TRBV19; J gene: TRBJ1-2; clone size: -; D gene: -; CDR3 protein: CASSMDRGSYGYTF; CDR3 DNA: TGTGCCAGTAGTATGGATCGCGGAAGCTATGGCTACACCTTC
CDR3 length: 15; V gene: TRBV5-1; J gene: TRBJ1-5; clone size: -; D gene: -; CDR3 protein: CASSLKPAGQPFQHF; CDR3 DNA: TGCGCCAGCAGCTTGAAACCCGCGGGGCAACCATTCCAGCATTTT
CDR3 length: 15; V gene: TRBV5-4; J gene: TRBJ2-1; clone size: -; D gene: -; CDR3 protein: CASSQDKSGIQEQFF; CDR3 DNA: TGTGCCAGCAGCCAAGATAAGTCAGGTATTCAGGAGCAGTTCTTC
CDR3 length: 13; V gene: TRBV6-1; J gene: TRBJ2-1; clone size: -; D gene: -; CDR3 protein: CASRAGGTDEQFF; CDR3 DNA: TGTGCCAGCAGGGCCGGGGGAACTGATGAGCAGTTCTTC
CDR3 length: 15; V gene: TRBV2; J gene: TRBJ2-7; clone size: -; D gene: TRBD1; CDR3 protein: CASGRLKDRDNEQYF; CDR3 DNA: TGTGCCAGTGGGAGATTAAAGGACAGGGATAACGAGCAGTACTTC
CDR3 length: 16; V gene: TRBV2; J gene: TRBJ2-5; clone size: -; D gene: -; CDR3 protein: CASRVLAGAGGETQYF; CDR3 DNA: TGTGCCAGCAGGGTACTGGCGGGGGCCGGGGGAGAGACCCAGTACTTC